This section outlines one TCR beta chain sequence together with its context. The data were taken from a study of shared clonotypes between healthy human individuals. The data were produced by immunoSEQ multiplex PCR, yet TCRdb's version contains in-frame clones alone and is incomplete. This table has hundreds of thousands of clones, around 96% appearing once. Naive CD8 cells, CD45RO-negative and positively selected for CCR7, excluded terminally differentiated effector memory CD45RA+ cells. Per the germline V gene, CDR1 is SGHVS and CDR2 is FQNEAQ. The ends were cut back, 9 bases at V and 0 bases at J, with 21 bases in the middle. The CDR3 is 17 amino acids.

This clonotype was sampled from a woman in her 30s in good health. Sequenced input: naive CD8+ T cells sorted from blood. The chain is built from TRBV7-8 and TRBJ2-1, with D possibly called TRBD1 or TRBD2 (5 bases each). For the CDR3, the DNA is TGTGCCAGTAGCATTGGGGGAGTCATAAGCTCCTACAATGAGCAGTTCTTC. This encodes CASSIGGVISSYNEQFF. The full variable domain, in which reference TRBV7-8 and TRBJ2-1 provide the parts outside the CDR3, is GAGVSQSPRYKVAKRGQDVALRCDPISGHVSLFWYQQALGQGPEFLTYFQNEAQLDKSGLPSDRFFAERPEGSVSTLKIQRTQQEDSAVYLCASSIGGVISSYNEQFFGPGTRLTVL.